Below, 5 T cell receptor beta chains from the same sample are listed, as sequenced in a study of shared clonotypes between healthy human individuals. TCRdb's copy holds only in-frame clones and misses some; the assay was immunoSEQ multiplex PCR. The sample records more than 150,000 clones, 60% to 75% being singletons. The sequenced sample was memory CD4+ T cells sorted from blood. Sample subset: CD45RA-negative fraction. These receptor sequences come from a man younger than 45 in good health.

The table lists this clone with many counts. The chain combines TRBV5-8 with TRBJ2-5, with D tentatively TRBD1 or TRBD2 (5 bases each). The CDR3 has 15 amino acids. With 0 bases removed from V and 4 bases from J, the gap between germline ends came to 13 bases. Germline CDR1 and CDR2: SGHTS and YDEGEE. CDR3 loop: CASSLGTTGRETQYF. CDR3 sequence (DNA): TGTGCCAGCAGCTTGGGGACCACGGGGCGAGAGACCCAGTACTTC.

The chain's CDR3 is CASRRYHRTDTQYF. The CDR3 region has the DNA TGCGCCAGCAGGCGATACCACCGCACAGATACGCAGTATTTT. V usage is TRBV5-1 and J usage is TRBJ2-3, with no clear D. Trimming took 5 bases from V and 1 from J, leaving 11 bases between them. The CDR3 length is 14 residues. Per germline, CDR1 SGHRS and CDR2 YFSETQ.

The CDR3 coding sequence is TGTGCCAGCAGCTTTGGGCCGGGAGCCTACGAGCAGTACTTC. This codes for CASSFGPGAYEQYF. The chain links TRBV7-2 to TRBJ2-7; D is perhaps TRBD2 (6 bases). CDR3 length: 14 residues. The V gene lost 3 bases and the J gene lost 2 bases, with 11 bases spanning the gap. Germline assignment: CDR1 SGHTA and CDR2 FQGNSA.

J is TRBJ2-2 and V is TRBV18, with a possible D match to TRBD2 (6 bases). Germline V lookup: CDR1 KGHSH, CDR2 LQKENI. The CDR3 sequence is 17 residues long. The germline V and J ends were trimmed by 3 bases and 4 bases, with 18 bases remaining between them. The CDR3 DNA reads as TGTGCCAGCTCACCCTTCTCAGGCGGGGAAGGCACCGGGGAGCTGTTTTTT. Translating it yields CASSPFSGGEGTGELFF.

Regarding this clone: Other DNA sequences in the sample encode the same CDR3. This chain connects TRBV2 to TRBJ1-2; D gene uncertain. V was shortened by 3 bases and J by 2 bases, with 10 bases between the two germline ends. This CDR3 has 14 amino acids. Germline V CDR1 and CDR2: SNHLY, FYNNEI. In DNA, the CDR3 is TGTGCCAGCAGTGAGGGGAGACCCAACTATGGCTACACCTTC. Translating it yields CASSEGRPNYGYTF.